These T cell receptor beta chains were read from a single sample in a study of identical twins. From the 5' RACE reads, TCRdb called clonotypes with MiXCR, one entry per CDR3 protein. The repertoire holds 400,000 to 500,000 distinct CDR3 sequences, with 18% as singletons. Sequenced: naive T cells sorted from blood. These TCRs come from a man in his forties or fifties in good health. CDR3s include the opening cysteine and the closing phenylalanine or tryptophan. Fields, in order: clone size, J gene, V gene, D gene, CDR3 DNA, CDR3 protein. The D gene is left open where the match is weak. Rows give clone size only sometimes, using once, few, many, or a class for an expanded clone.

>.|TRBJ2-2|TRBV28|.
TGTGCCAGCAGTTTAAGCTTCAACACCGGGGAGCTGTTTTTT
CASSLSFNTGELFF
>many|TRBJ2-3|TRBV12-3/TRBV12-4|.
TGTGCCACCCGAAAAGACAGCCTCACAGATACGCAGTATTTT
CATRKDSLTDTQYF
>.|TRBJ1-2|TRBV4-3|.
TGCGCCAGCAGCCAAGATATAGCAGGGATTAACTATGGCTACACCTTC
CASSQDIAGINYGYTF
>many|TRBJ2-7|TRBV29-1|.
TGCAGCGTTGTAGGTGTTACCTACGAGCAGTACTTC
CSVVGVTYEQYF
>few|TRBJ2-2|TRBV5-1|TRBD1
TGCGCCAGCAGCGCCCCGGACAGGTCGAACACCGGGGAGCTGTTTTTT
CASSAPDRSNTGELFF
>few|TRBJ2-7|TRBV4-3|.
TGCGCCAGCAGCCAAGATGCACAAGACTCCTACGAGCAGTACTTC
CASSQDAQDSYEQYF
>few|TRBJ1-2|TRBV29-1|.
TGCAGCGTGATGGGACCGACATATGGCTACACCTTC
CSVMGPTYGYTF
>many|TRBJ2-5|TRBV5-1|TRBD2
TGCGCCAGCAGCCCTGGGACTAGCGGGGAAGAGACCCAGTACTTC
CASSPGTSGEETQYF
>few|TRBJ2-1|TRBV20-1|.
TGCAGTGCTAGTAGGGGTCATGAGCAGTTCTTC
CSASRGHEQFF
>few|TRBJ1-2|TRBV7-9|.
TGTGCCAGCAGCTCGATGACCAAGTCGGGCTATGGCTACACCTTC
CASSSMTKSGYGYTF
>few|TRBJ2-2|TRBV29-1|TRBD1
TGCAGCGTTCCAGGGGGCGGCGGGGAGCTGTTTTTT
CSVPGGGGELFF
>.|TRBJ1-5|TRBV4-1|.
TGCGCCAGCAGCCAAGAGGTAGGGAATCAGCCCCAGCATTTT
CASSQEVGNQPQHF
>many|TRBJ2-7|TRBV5-1|TRBD2
TGCGCCAGCAGCTTGGGAGCGGGGGCGCAACCGTTTTACGAGCAGTACTTC
CASSLGAGAQPFYEQYF
>many|TRBJ2-4|TRBV12-3/TRBV12-4|.
TGTGCCAGCAGTTTGAACGGGGCTAACATTCAGTACTTC
CASSLNGANIQYF
>.|TRBJ1-1|TRBV20-1|.
TGCAGTGCTAGAGGGGCAGACAACACTGAAGCTTTCTTT
CSARGADNTEAFF
>.|TRBJ2-7|TRBV7-2|TRBD2
TGTGCCAGCAGCCGGGGACTAGCCGTTTCCTACGAGCAGTACTTC
CASSRGLAVSYEQYF
>many|TRBJ2-3|TRBV7-9|TRBD2
TGTGCCAGCAGCTTGAGGGACTACACAGATACGCAGTATTTT
CASSLRDYTDTQYF
>.|TRBJ2-7|TRBV7-2|TRBD1
TGTGCCAGCAGCTTATTAGTGGGACAGGGGGGCTACGAGCAGTACTTC
CASSLLVGQGGYEQYF
>.|TRBJ2-5|TRBV25-1|TRBD1
TGTGCCAGCAGTGAATATCGAAGCGGACAGGGGGAGACCCAGTACTTC
CASSEYRSGQGETQYF
>.|TRBJ2-3|TRBV9|.
TGTGCCAGCAGCGTAGCACGGGGCACAGATACGCAGTATTTT
CASSVARGTDTQYF
>few|TRBJ2-7|TRBV13|.
TGTGCCAGCAGCTTAGGCCTCAGGGGTTGGTACGAGCAGTACTTC
CASSLGLRGWYEQYF
>.|TRBJ2-1|TRBV15|.
TGTGCCACCAGCGCCGGGACGGGTTCTTGGGTGCAGTTCTTC
CATSAGTGSWVQFF
>.|TRBJ2-3|TRBV29-1|TRBD2
TGCAGCGTTGAACTGGGACTAGCGGGAGGAAGAGATACGCAGTATTTT
CSVELGLAGGRDTQYF
>.|TRBJ2-3|TRBV4-3|.
TGCGCCAGCAGCCAGGGACTGTTCAGCGGGAGCACAGATACGCAGTATTTT
CASSQGLFSGSTDTQYF
>many|TRBJ2-1|TRBV20-1|TRBD1
TGCAGTGCCCCGACAGGGGCGCGATACAATGAGCAGTTCTTC
CSAPTGARYNEQFF
>.|TRBJ2-7|TRBV5-6|.
TGTGCCAGCAGCAACCTCCCGGGGTCCTACGAGCAGTACTTC
CASSNLPGSYEQYF
>few|TRBJ2-3|TRBV9|TRBD1
TGTGCCGGCAGCCCAAGGACAGGCCGCACAGATACGCAGTATTTT
CAGSPRTGRTDTQYF
>.|TRBJ2-5|TRBV14|.
TGTGCCAGCAGCCAAGACCATTTAACCCAGTACTTC
CASSQDHLTQYF
>.|TRBJ2-1|TRBV24-1|.
TGTGCCACCAGTGATTTGCAGAGGGTTGGGAATGAGCAGTTCTTC
CATSDLQRVGNEQFF
>.|TRBJ2-2|TRBV2|.
TGTGCCAGCAGTGTTGGGCTTCCGAACACCGGGGAGCTGTTTTTT
CASSVGLPNTGELFF
>many|TRBJ2-1|TRBV5-1|.
TGCGCCAGCAGCTTGGATGCCGGGGGGCCGGCGGCGGGTGAGCAGTTCTTC
CASSLDAGGPAAGEQFF
>.|TRBJ2-5|TRBV20-1|TRBD2
TGCAGTGCTGGGATTAGCGGGAGAGAGACCCAGTACTTC
CSAGISGRETQYF
>many|TRBJ2-7|TRBV6-5|.
TGTGCCAGCACCCAAGCGGGCGAGCAGTACTTC
CASTQAGEQYF
>.|TRBJ2-2|TRBV12-3/TRBV12-4|TRBD1
TGTGCCAGCAGTCCCCGGACAGGGCTGGTCGGGGAGCTGTTTTTT
CASSPRTGLVGELFF
>few|TRBJ2-7|TRBV4-2|TRBD2
TGTGCCAGCAGCCAAAACTCCGGGACTAGTGGTGGCGAGCAGTACTTC
CASSQNSGTSGGEQYF
>.|TRBJ2-5|TRBV7-8|TRBD1
TGTGCCAGCAGCTTCGGGACAGGGGGAGGAGAGACCCAGTACTTC
CASSFGTGGGETQYF
>few|TRBJ2-1|TRBV24-1|TRBD1
TGTGCCACCAGTGATTTTGGGACAGGGTCCTACAATGAGCAGTTCTTC
CATSDFGTGSYNEQFF
>few|TRBJ1-1|TRBV4-3|.
TGCGCCAGCAGCCATACAAGAACGGGGGCTGAAGCTTTCTTT
CASSHTRTGAEAFF
>many|TRBJ2-3|TRBV20-1|.
TGCAGTGCTAGAGACCCTGGACAGAGCACAGATACGCAGTATTTT
CSARDPGQSTDTQYF
>few|TRBJ2-3|TRBV20-1|TRBD2
TGCAGTGCTAGACTAGCGGGACTAAGGGCTTTTGTCGCAGATACGCAGTATTTT
CSARLAGLRAFVADTQYF
>few|TRBJ1-2|TRBV4-3|.
TGCGCCAGCAGCCAAGAATTGGTGGGGGCCTCCGGCTACACCTTC
CASSQELVGASGYTF
>.|TRBJ2-7|TRBV4-2|TRBD1
TGTGCCAGCAGCCAAGTCCCGGGACAGGGGGCTAGCGAGCAGTACTTC
CASSQVPGQGASEQYF
>.|TRBJ2-5|TRBV15|TRBD2
TGTGCCACCAGCGCCGCGGGGGGAGAAGAGACCCAGTACTTC
CATSAAGGEETQYF
>.|TRBJ1-1|TRBV5-1|TRBD1
TGCGCCAGCAGCTTGGGGCCCCGACAGGGCACTGAAGCTTTCTTT
CASSLGPRQGTEAFF
>.|TRBJ1-6|TRBV6-2/TRBV6-3|.
TGTGCCAGCAGAAAAGGGATATATAATTCACCCCTCCACTTT
CASRKGIYNSPLHF
>.|TRBJ2-3|TRBV9|.
TGTGCCAGCAGCGTAGTGGGAGAAACAGATACGCAGTATTTT
CASSVVGETDTQYF
>few|TRBJ1-6|TRBV4-2|.
TGTGCCAGCAGCCATTGGGTAGTGGTTTCACCCCTCCACTTT
CASSHWVVVSPLHF
>.|TRBJ1-1|TRBV10-3|.
TGTGCCATCAGTGAGTTCAGATCCCCCCACACTGAAGCTTTCTTT
CAISEFRSPHTEAFF
>.|TRBJ2-1|TRBV29-1|.
TGCAGCGTCGAGGGTTTGGGGGGCCCCAGCTCCTACAATGAGCAGTTCTTC
CSVEGLGGPSSYNEQFF
>.|TRBJ2-6|TRBV20-1|.
TGCAGTGCCAACTTGGGACTCCGCGGGGCCAACGTCCTGACTTTC
CSANLGLRGANVLTF
>many|TRBJ1-6|TRBV5-1|.
TGCGCCAGCAGTGCAGGGGCAGGATATAATTCACCCCTCCACTTT
CASSAGAGYNSPLHF
>.|TRBJ2-5|TRBV6-1|.
TGTGCCAGCAGTGAAGCGCTCGTGGGGTGGGCGAAGGAGACCCAGTACTTC
CASSEALVGWAKETQYF
>many|TRBJ2-7|TRBV6-2/TRBV6-3|.
TGTGCCAGCAGTCTCCTCGGGACAAGTTCTTACGAGCAGTACTTC
CASSLLGTSSYEQYF
>many|TRBJ1-5|TRBV6-2/TRBV6-3|TRBD1
TGTGCCAGCAGTCCAGGGGGCATTAATCAGCCCCAGCATTTT
CASSPGGINQPQHF